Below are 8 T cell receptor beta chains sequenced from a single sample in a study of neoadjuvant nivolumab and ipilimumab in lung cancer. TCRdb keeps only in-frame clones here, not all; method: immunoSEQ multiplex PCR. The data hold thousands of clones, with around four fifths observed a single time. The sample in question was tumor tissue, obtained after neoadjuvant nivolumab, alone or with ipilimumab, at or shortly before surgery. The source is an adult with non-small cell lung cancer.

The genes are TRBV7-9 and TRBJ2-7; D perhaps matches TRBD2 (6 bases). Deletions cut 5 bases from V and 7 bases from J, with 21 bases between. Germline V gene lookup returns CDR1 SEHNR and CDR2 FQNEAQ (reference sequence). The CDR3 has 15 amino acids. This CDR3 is CASSPPRGEVLEQYF. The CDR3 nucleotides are TGTGCCAGCAGCCCGCCCCGCGGGGAGGTTTTGGAGCAGTACTTC.

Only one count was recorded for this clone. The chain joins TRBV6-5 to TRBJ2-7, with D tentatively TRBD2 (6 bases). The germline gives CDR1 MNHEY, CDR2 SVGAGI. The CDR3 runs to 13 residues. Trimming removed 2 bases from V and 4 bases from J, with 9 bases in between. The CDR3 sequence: CASSYRRGYEQYV. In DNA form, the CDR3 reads TGTGCCAGCAGTTACAGGAGGGGTTACGAGCAGTACGTC.

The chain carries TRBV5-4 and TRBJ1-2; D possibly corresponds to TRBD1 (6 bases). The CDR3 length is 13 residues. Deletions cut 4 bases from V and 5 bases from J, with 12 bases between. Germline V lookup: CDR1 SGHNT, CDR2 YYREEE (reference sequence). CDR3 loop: CASSLGQIYGYTF. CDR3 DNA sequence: TGTGCCAGCAGCCTTGGACAGATATATGGCTACACCTTC.

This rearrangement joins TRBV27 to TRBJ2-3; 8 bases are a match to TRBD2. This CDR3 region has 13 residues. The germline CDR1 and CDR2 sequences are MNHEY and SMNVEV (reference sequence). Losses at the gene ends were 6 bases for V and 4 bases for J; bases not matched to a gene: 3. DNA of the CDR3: TGTGCCAGCAGCTGGACTAGCCCAGATACGCAGTATTTT. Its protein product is CASSWTSPDTQYF.

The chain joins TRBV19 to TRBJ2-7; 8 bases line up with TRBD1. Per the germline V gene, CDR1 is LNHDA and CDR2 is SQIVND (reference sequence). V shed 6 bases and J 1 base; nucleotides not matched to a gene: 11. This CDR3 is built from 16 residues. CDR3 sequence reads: CASSNLYGQGSYEQYF. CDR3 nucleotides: TGTGCCAGTAGCAACCTATACGGACAGGGATCCTACGAGCAGTACTTC.

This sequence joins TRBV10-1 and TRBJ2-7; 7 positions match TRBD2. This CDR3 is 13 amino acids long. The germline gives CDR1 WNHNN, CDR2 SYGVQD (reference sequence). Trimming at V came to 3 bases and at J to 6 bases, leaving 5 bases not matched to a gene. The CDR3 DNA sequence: TGCGCCAGCAGTGATGGACTAGTGGGCGAGCAGTACTTC. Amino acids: CASSDGLVGEQYF.

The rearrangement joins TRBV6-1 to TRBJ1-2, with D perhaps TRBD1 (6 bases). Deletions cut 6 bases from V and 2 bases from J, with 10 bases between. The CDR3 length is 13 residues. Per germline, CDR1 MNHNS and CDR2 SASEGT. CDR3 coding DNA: TGTGCCAGCAGCCTTACAGGGAACTATGGCTACACCTTC. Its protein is CASSLTGNYGYTF.

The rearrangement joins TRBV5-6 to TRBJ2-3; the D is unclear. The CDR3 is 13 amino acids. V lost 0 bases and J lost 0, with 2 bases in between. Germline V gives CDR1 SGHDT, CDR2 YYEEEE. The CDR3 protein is CASSLGSTDTQYF. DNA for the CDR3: TGTGCCAGCAGCTTGGGGAGCACAGATACGCAGTATTTT.